The rows below give T cell receptor beta chains drawn from one sample of a study of blood T cells in healthy people across ages. TCRdb re-derived calls from the 5' RACE reads in MiXCR, one entry per CDR3 protein. The table includes hundreds of thousands of distinct CDR3 sequences, roughly 21% detected once. Sequencing was done on a sample of blood. Every receptor here comes from a man between 65 and 85 years old in good health. Both conserved end residues are part of each CDR3. D genes are given only for firm matches. Rows give clone size only sometimes, using once, few, many, or a class for an expanded clone.

>TRBJ2-1|NA|TRBV29-1|many
CSVRGGIYNEQFF
TGCAGCGTTAGGGGGGGGATCTACAATGAGCAGTTCTTC
>TRBJ2-1|NA|TRBV6-2/TRBV6-3|NA
CASRSDNEQFF
TGTGCCAGCAGGTCCGACAATGAGCAGTTCTTC
>TRBJ2-5|TRBD2|TRBV7-9|NA
CASSFTPGGSETQYF
TGTGCCAGCAGCTTTACCCCGGGAGGATCGGAGACCCAGTACTTC
>TRBJ2-2|NA|TRBV28|few
CASLRETGELFF
TGTGCCAGCCTCAGGGAGACGGGGGAGCTGTTTTTT
>TRBJ2-7|TRBD2|TRBV6-2/TRBV6-3|many
CASSGRGTSSSHEQYF
TGTGCCAGCAGTGGGAGAGGGACTAGCTCTAGCCACGAGCAGTACTTC
>TRBJ1-1|TRBD1|TRBV6-5|few
CASSYQPQGIGTEAFF
TGTGCCAGCAGTTACCAACCACAGGGGATCGGCACTGAAGCTTTCTTT
>TRBJ1-5|NA|TRBV28|NA
CASSSQGQPQHF
TGTGCCAGCAGCTCCCAGGGTCAGCCCCAGCATTTT
>TRBJ2-1|NA|TRBV6-2/TRBV6-3|few
CASSPITRQAEQFF
TGTGCCAGCAGCCCAATAACGAGACAGGCTGAGCAGTTCTTC
>TRBJ2-3|NA|TRBV20-1|NA
CSARGAEWRQYF
TGCAGTGCTAGAGGGGCAGAGTGGAGGCAGTATTTT
>TRBJ2-4|TRBD1|TRBV4-2|NA
CASSHPGRGQGNIQYF
TGTGCCAGCAGCCACCCGGGAAGGGGGCAGGGAAACATTCAGTACTTC
>TRBJ1-1|NA|TRBV5-1|few
CASSLQQYTEAFF
TGCGCCAGCAGCTTACAGCAGTACACTGAAGCTTTCTTT
>TRBJ2-1|TRBD2|TRBV28|once
CASSLSTSGRSYNEQFF
TGTGCCAGCAGTTTATCCACTAGCGGGAGGTCCTACAATGAGCAGTTCTTC
>TRBJ2-7|NA|TRBV28|many
CASSRSDGSYEQYF
TGTGCCAGCAGCAGATCGGACGGTTCCTACGAGCAGTACTTC
>TRBJ1-2|NA|TRBV5-1|NA
CASSLDSPEWGYTF
TGCGCCAGCAGCTTGGACAGTCCCGAATGGGGCTACACCTTC
>TRBJ2-5|NA|TRBV20-1|NA
CSAPDPLRRSRETQYF
TGCAGTGCTCCCGATCCCCTACGGCGTTCGCGAGAGACCCAGTACTTC
>TRBJ2-2|TRBD2|TRBV9|NA
CASSAVGLVGTGELFF
TGTGCCAGCAGCGCCGTTGGACTAGTTGGCACCGGGGAGCTGTTTTTT
>TRBJ2-5|NA|TRBV20-1|NA
CSARDIYQETQYF
TGCAGTGCCCGGGACATCTACCAAGAGACCCAGTACTTC
>TRBJ1-4|NA|TRBV15|NA
CATSRGPSGREKLFF
TGTGCCACCAGCAGAGGCCCTTCGGGACGTGAAAAACTGTTTTTT
>TRBJ1-1|NA|TRBV11-2|few
CASSLDRRNTEAFF
TGTGCCAGCAGCTTAGATCGTAGGAACACTGAAGCTTTCTTT
>TRBJ1-1|TRBD1|TRBV12-3/TRBV12-4|few
CASGQGDVPEAFF
TGTGCCAGCGGACAGGGCGATGTCCCTGAAGCTTTCTTT
>TRBJ2-7|NA|TRBV20-1|NA
CSARKAGVSYEQYF
TGCAGTGCTAGAAAGGCAGGGGTGTCCTACGAGCAGTACTTC
>TRBJ1-4|TRBD1|TRBV5-1|NA
CASSEGQLGEKLFF
TGCGCCAGCAGCGAGGGACAGCTTGGTGAAAAACTGTTTTTT
>TRBJ1-4|NA|TRBV5-1|many
CASSLESSTNEKLFF
TGCGCCAGCAGCTTGGAGTCGTCGACTAATGAAAAACTGTTTTTT
>TRBJ2-7|TRBD2|TRBV20-1|few
CSARTVAGSIDEQYF
TGCAGTGCTAGGACAGTAGCGGGATCGATAGACGAGCAGTACTTC
>TRBJ1-1|NA|TRBV13|NA
CASSSSRQTPEAFF
TGTGCCAGCAGCTCATCCCGACAGACCCCTGAAGCTTTCTTT
>TRBJ1-4|TRBD1|TRBV12-3/TRBV12-4|NA
CASSFFDREDEKLFF
TGTGCCAGCAGTTTCTTCGACAGGGAGGATGAAAAACTGTTTTTT
>TRBJ1-1|NA|TRBV7-2|few
CASSLFSSSGTEAFF
TGTGCCAGCAGCTTATTCTCCTCATCGGGCACTGAAGCTTTCTTT
>TRBJ2-3|TRBD2|TRBV2|NA
CASNRGTSGLSTDTQYF
TGTGCCAGCAACCGAGGGACTAGCGGATTAAGCACAGATACGCAGTATTTT
>TRBJ2-5|NA|TRBV2|few
CASSVLEETQYF
TGTGCCAGCAGTGTTCTAGAAGAGACCCAGTACTTC
>TRBJ2-2|NA|TRBV5-1|many
CASSFLDSTGELFF
TGCGCCAGCAGCTTCCTCGACAGCACCGGGGAGCTGTTTTTT
>TRBJ2-7|NA|TRBV6-6|NA
CASSVSSASYEQYF
TGTGCCAGCAGTGTATCTAGCGCCTCCTACGAGCAGTACTTC
>TRBJ2-7|TRBD1|TRBV27|few
CASRRHSGTGSHEQYF
TGTGCCAGCCGACGACATTCCGGGACAGGGAGTCACGAGCAGTACTTC
>TRBJ2-7|TRBD1|TRBV5-5|NA
CASSLGVTGKFIGEQYF
TGTGCCAGCAGCTTGGGTGTGACAGGGAAATTTATCGGCGAGCAGTACTTC
>TRBJ1-3|NA|TRBV6-5|NA
CASRPGVGNTIYF
TGTGCCAGCAGGCCAGGGGTTGGAAACACCATATATTTT
>TRBJ2-7|NA|TRBV6-5|NA
CASSPPLGREQYF
TGTGCCAGCAGTCCCCCCCTGGGGCGCGAGCAGTACTTC
>TRBJ2-7|TRBD1|TRBV27|NA
CASSSGQYNEQYF
TGTGCCAGCAGTTCGGGACAGTATAACGAGCAGTACTTC
>TRBJ2-5|TRBD2|TRBV7-6|few
CASSRQASGRSQETQYF
TGTGCCAGCAGCCGCCAAGCTAGCGGGAGGTCTCAAGAGACCCAGTACTTC